The next 7 T cell receptor beta chains were all read from a single sample in a study of identical twins. One entry per CDR3 protein results from TCRdb running MiXCR on the 5' RACE reads. The sample lists 150,000 or so distinct CDR3 sequences, under 4.5% occurring once. The sequencing sample was made of memory T cells sorted from blood. The receptors were sampled from a man aged 18 to 30 in good health.

This clonotype has at least ten counts. The V gene is TRBV27, the J gene TRBJ2-1, with 10 nucleotides matching TRBD1. Trimming took 5 bases from V and 2 from J; bases not matched to a gene: 6. Germline V gene sequence: CDR1 MNHEY, CDR2 SMNVEV (reference sequence). This CDR3 has 16 residues. The CDR3 nucleotides read TGTGCCAGCAGTAAAGGGACAGGGGTGACCTACAATGAGCAGTTCTTC. Amino acid sequence: CASSKGTGVTYNEQFF.

This clonotype was seen many times. The chain joins TRBV6-6 to TRBJ2-7, with D possibly matching TRBD2 (5 bases). The CDR3 runs 12 residues. CDR1 is MNHNY and CDR2 is SVGAGI in the germline V gene (reference sequence). V gave up 7 bases and J gave up 7 bases, with 14 bases separating them. The CDR3 DNA reads TGTGCCAGCACCAAGGTCGGGGAGGAGCAGTACTTC. Translation gives CASTKVGEEQYF.

This clonotype was seen only a few times. The V and J genes are TRBV18 and TRBJ1-1, with D maybe TRBD1 (5 bases). With 0 bases removed from V and 0 bases from J, the gap between germline ends came to 11 bases. The CDR3 consists of 16 residues. Looked up from germline, CDR1 is KGHSH and CDR2 is LQKENI. The CDR3 coding sequence is TGTGCCAGCTCACCACCCGGACACCGCATGAACACTGAAGCTTTCTTT. This codes for CASSPPGHRMNTEAFF.

This clonotype was detected many times. The chain is built from TRBV6-4 and TRBJ2-3; 11 nucleotides line up with TRBD2. Per germline, CDR1 MRHNA and CDR2 SNTAGT. The CDR3 totals 15 residues. V was pared by 3 bases and J by 5 bases, with 4 bases of the junction left unmatched. The CDR3 sequence: CASSERLAGKDTQYF. In DNA form, the CDR3 reads TGTGCCAGCAGTGAGCGACTAGCGGGAAAAGATACGCAGTATTTT.

The chain recombines TRBV11-2 with TRBJ1-1; D not certain. The germline gives CDR1 SGHAT, CDR2 FQNNGV. V lost 5 bases and J 10 bases, leaving 11 bases between the germline ends. This CDR3 comprises 11 residues. This CDR3 reads CASSRSRSAFF. The CDR3 DNA reads as TGTGCCAGCAGCCGGTCCAGATCAGCTTTCTTT.

At least ten counts were recorded for this clonotype. The J gene is TRBJ2-5, the V gene TRBV7-2, with TRBD1 matching 9 bases. V gave up 5 bases and J gave up 5 bases; unmatched junction bases: 9. The germline CDR1 and CDR2 sequences are SGHTA and FQGNSA. The CDR3 totals 15 residues. CDR3: CASSRGTGSMETQYF. CDR3 sequence (DNA): TGTGCCAGCAGCCGCGGGACAGGGAGTATGGAGACCCAGTACTTC.

Comment on this clonotype: Since a much larger clone is just one base distant, this may be a read error. The gene calls are TRBV3-1 and TRBJ2-4; D ambiguous. CDR1 is LGHDT, CDR2 YNNKEL, per germline (reference sequence). Deletions cut 1 base from V and 15 bases from J, with 13 bases between. CDR3 length: 12 amino acids. The CDR3 coding sequence is TGTGCCAGCAGCCAAGCTAGGGTGGTCCCGTACTTC. Translation gives CASSQARVVPYF.